This TCR beta chain was retrieved from a study of T cell changes during pregnancy in multiple sclerosis. Using immunoSEQ multiplex PCR, the repertoire was profiled, and TCRdb retains in-frame clones only, with some absent. Of tens of thousands of clones detected, about nine tenths appear once; the ten largest clones hold less than 2%. CDR1 is MDHEN and CDR2 is SYDVKM in the germline V gene. Trimming took 5 bases from V and 3 from J; bases not matched to a gene: 12. The CDR3 has 16 amino acids. This clone was observed a single time. The TCR comes from a female donor with multiple sclerosis, enrolled in a pregnancy study. Specimen: peripheral blood, collected in the second trimester of pregnancy. The rearrangement links TRBV28 to TRBJ2-5, with 7 bases matching TRBD1. Written as DNA, the CDR3 is TGTGCCAGCAGTCCACCCGGGACAGCCTACGAAGAGACCCAGTACTTC. Protein sequence: CASSPPGTAYEETQYF.